This paragraph covers one TCR beta chain sequence. What it recognizes is unknown. With 8 bases removed from V and 3 bases from J, the gap between germline ends came to 8 bases. Germline-derived CDR1 and CDR2 are LNHDA and SQIVND (reference sequence). This CDR3 spans 12 amino acids. The data were obtained in a study of T cell responses to AZD1222 COVID-19 vaccine. Method: immunoSEQ multiplex PCR; TCRdb's copy keeps in-frame clones and lacks some. The sample has roughly 81,000 clones, approximately 86% seen once. Study-wide findings and caveats: Targeting of unmutated variant regions was reportedly seen in nearly half of spike-specific TCRs. Baseline serostatus was positive in only six AZD1222 recipients.

The source was peripheral blood, collected on day 0 of AZD1222 vaccination. This sequence originates from an adult in good health. J is TRBJ1-5 and V is TRBV19; a possible D gene is TRBD1 (5 bases). The CDR3 nucleotides read TGTGCCAGTGGGGGGGTCAATCAGCCCCAGCATTTT. Its protein product is CASGGVNQPQHF.